Listed below are T cell receptor beta chains from one sample, sequenced in a study of radiotherapy plus CTLA-4 blockade in lung cancer. Profiling relied on immunoSEQ multiplex PCR, and the TCRdb table lists in-frame clones only, not all of them. The sample holds roughly 85,000 clones, around 87% seen once. Sequenced material: peripheral blood, taken from a patient treated with radiotherapy plus ipilimumab. The receptors were sampled from a human donor with non-small cell lung cancer that progressed on radiotherapy plus ipilimumab. CDR3s include the opening cysteine and the closing phenylalanine or tryptophan. D genes are given only for firm matches. Size tells how often a clone was seen (once, few, many) or the class of an expanded clone, and some rows leave it out.

j_gene: TRBJ1-2
d_gene: TRBD1
abundance: NA
v_gene: TRBV19
CDR3nt: TGTGCCAGTCATTCCGGGACAGAGAATGGCTACACCTTC
CDR3aa: CASHSGTENGYTF

j_gene: TRBJ2-2
d_gene: NA
abundance: NA
v_gene: TRBV4-2
CDR3nt: TGTGCCAGCAGCCAAGATCTGGCACTCACCGGGGAGCTGTTTTTT
CDR3aa: CASSQDLALTGELFF

j_gene: TRBJ2-7
d_gene: NA
abundance: once
v_gene: TRBV18
CDR3nt: TGTGCCAGCTCACCACCCCCTAGCTCATACGAGCAGTACTTC
CDR3aa: CASSPPPSSYEQYF

j_gene: TRBJ1-2
d_gene: NA
abundance: NA
v_gene: TRBV28
CDR3nt: TGTGCCAGCAGTTTACCGCCAGGGAGGTGGGGCTACACCTTC
CDR3aa: CASSLPPGRWGYTF

j_gene: TRBJ2-5
d_gene: NA
abundance: NA
v_gene: TRBV28
CDR3nt: TGTGCCAGCAGTTTAGGGATGTTGCAAGAGACCCAGTACTTC
CDR3aa: CASSLGMLQETQYF

j_gene: TRBJ1-1
d_gene: NA
abundance: NA
v_gene: TRBV5-1
CDR3nt: TGCGCCAGCAGCTTGGCGCAGCAAAGTAGCACTGAAGCTTTCTTT
CDR3aa: CASSLAQQSSTEAFF

j_gene: TRBJ1-1
d_gene: NA
abundance: NA
v_gene: TRBV19
CDR3nt: TGTGCCAGTAGTATACTAGGCAGGGAGGGGAGTGAAGCTTTCTTT
CDR3aa: CASSILGREGSEAFF

j_gene: TRBJ2-7
d_gene: TRBD1
abundance: NA
v_gene: TRBV7-9
CDR3nt: TGTGCCAGCAGCTTCGGACAGGGGGCGGACGAGCAGTACTTC
CDR3aa: CASSFGQGADEQYF

j_gene: TRBJ2-6
d_gene: NA
abundance: NA
v_gene: TRBV9
CDR3nt: TGTGCCAGCAGCGCACAGGGCGCTGGGGCCAACGTCCTGACTTTC
CDR3aa: CASSAQGAGANVLTF

j_gene: TRBJ2-3
d_gene: TRBD2
abundance: once
v_gene: TRBV7-9
CDR3nt: TGTGCCAGCAGCTTAGTGGCGGGACTAGCCACAGATACGCAGTATTTT
CDR3aa: CASSLVAGLATDTQYF

j_gene: TRBJ2-3
d_gene: TRBD2
abundance: NA
v_gene: TRBV10-2
CDR3nt: TGCGCCAGCAGAGGACTAGCCGGGGGCGATACGCAGTATTTT
CDR3aa: CASRGLAGGDTQYF

j_gene: TRBJ2-1
d_gene: NA
abundance: NA
v_gene: TRBV6-6
CDR3nt: TGTGCCAGCAGCACACGGACCAATGAGCAGTTCTTC
CDR3aa: CASSTRTNEQFF

j_gene: TRBJ2-5
d_gene: NA
abundance: NA
v_gene: TRBV20-1
CDR3nt: TGCAGTGCGCGTATAGGGACCCAGTACTTC
CDR3aa: CSARIGTQYF

j_gene: TRBJ1-4
d_gene: NA
abundance: NA
v_gene: TRBV30
CDR3nt: TGTGCCTGGAGTGTACTCTGGTATGGTAGTGAAAAACTGTTTTTT
CDR3aa: CAWSVLWYGSEKLFF

j_gene: TRBJ2-1
d_gene: NA
abundance: NA
v_gene: TRBV5-1
CDR3nt: TGCGCCAGCAGCTCCTCCGGGACACCTTACAATGAGCAGTTCTTC
CDR3aa: CASSSSGTPYNEQFF

j_gene: TRBJ2-3
d_gene: TRBD1
abundance: NA
v_gene: TRBV7-9
CDR3nt: TGTGCCAGCAGCTCCGGGACAGGCACAGATACGCAGTATTTT
CDR3aa: CASSSGTGTDTQYF

j_gene: TRBJ1-2
d_gene: NA
abundance: NA
v_gene: TRBV7-2
CDR3nt: TGTGCCAGCAGCCCTGGCGGCGGCTATGGCTACACCTTC
CDR3aa: CASSPGGGYGYTF

j_gene: TRBJ2-5
d_gene: TRBD1
abundance: few
v_gene: TRBV19
CDR3nt: TGTGCCAGTAGTATGAACAGGGGAGAGACCCAGTACTTC
CDR3aa: CASSMNRGETQYF

j_gene: TRBJ1-2
d_gene: TRBD1
abundance: NA
v_gene: TRBV7-2
CDR3nt: TGTGCCAGCAGCGCCAGGGGGGGATCCTTTAGCTACACCTTC
CDR3aa: CASSARGGSFSYTF

j_gene: TRBJ2-2
d_gene: TRBD1
abundance: once
v_gene: TRBV7-7
CDR3nt: TGTGCCAGCAGCCAAGGGACAGGGGACACCGGGGAGCTGTTTTTT
CDR3aa: CASSQGTGDTGELFF

j_gene: TRBJ2-1
d_gene: NA
abundance: NA
v_gene: TRBV7-2
CDR3nt: TGTGCCAGCAGCTTACCAGGGAACAATGAGCAGTTCTTC
CDR3aa: CASSLPGNNEQFF

j_gene: TRBJ2-7
d_gene: NA
abundance: NA
v_gene: TRBV7-2
CDR3nt: TGTGCCAGCAGCTTATACGGGGGGCGCGGCGAGCAGTACTTC
CDR3aa: CASSLYGGRGEQYF

j_gene: TRBJ2-6
d_gene: NA
abundance: NA
v_gene: TRBV5-1
CDR3nt: TGCGCCAGTTCCCTCAGCAGAAGCTCTGGGGCCAACGTCCTGACTTTC
CDR3aa: CASSLSRSSGANVLTF

j_gene: TRBJ2-5
d_gene: NA
abundance: NA
v_gene: TRBV2
CDR3nt: TGTGCCAGCAGTGAATCCCAGGGGAAAGAGACCCAGTACTTC
CDR3aa: CASSESQGKETQYF

j_gene: TRBJ2-3
d_gene: NA
abundance: NA
v_gene: TRBV6-1
CDR3nt: TGTGCCAGCAGAGTCCGACGGGTTGATACGCAGTATTTT
CDR3aa: CASRVRRVDTQYF

j_gene: TRBJ2-5
d_gene: NA
abundance: NA
v_gene: TRBV29-1
CDR3nt: TGCAGCGTTCTGGGGGGCACGAGGGAGACCCAGTACTTC
CDR3aa: CSVLGGTRETQYF

j_gene: TRBJ1-5
d_gene: TRBD1
abundance: NA
v_gene: TRBV4-3
CDR3nt: TGCGCCAGCAGCCAAGGACAGGGAGGGTTTCAGCCCCAGCATTTT
CDR3aa: CASSQGQGGFQPQHF

j_gene: TRBJ2-7
d_gene: NA
abundance: NA
v_gene: TRBV5-4
CDR3nt: TGTGCCAGCAGTGGTGGGGGGCCTAGCTCCTACGAGCAGTACTTC
CDR3aa: CASSGGGPSSYEQYF

j_gene: TRBJ2-7
d_gene: NA
abundance: NA
v_gene: TRBV19
CDR3nt: TGTGCCAGTACTTCAGGGGCGCCGTACGAGCAGTACTTC
CDR3aa: CASTSGAPYEQYF

j_gene: TRBJ2-2
d_gene: NA
abundance: NA
v_gene: TRBV11-3
CDR3nt: TGTGCCAGCAGCCCGGTCTGGACCGGGGAGCTGTTTTTT
CDR3aa: CASSPVWTGELFF

j_gene: TRBJ1-2
d_gene: TRBD1
abundance: once
v_gene: TRBV5-5
CDR3nt: TGTGCCAGCAGCCCGGACAGGGGAGTCCATGGCTACACCTTC
CDR3aa: CASSPDRGVHGYTF

j_gene: TRBJ2-4
d_gene: TRBD1
abundance: NA
v_gene: TRBV10-2
CDR3nt: TGCGCCAGCAGTTTAGACAGGGTAGGGGCCAAAAACATTCAGTACTTC
CDR3aa: CASSLDRVGAKNIQYF

j_gene: TRBJ2-7
d_gene: NA
abundance: NA
v_gene: TRBV30
CDR3nt: TGTGCCTGGAGGAACACAGGGCACGAGCAGTACTTC
CDR3aa: CAWRNTGHEQYF

j_gene: TRBJ2-7
d_gene: NA
abundance: once
v_gene: TRBV7-9
CDR3nt: TGTGCCAGCAGCTTAGTTGGGACACAAACGCACGAGCAGTACTTC
CDR3aa: CASSLVGTQTHEQYF

j_gene: TRBJ1-2
d_gene: NA
abundance: NA
v_gene: TRBV29-1
CDR3nt: TGCAGCGTCAACCATAACTATGGCTACACCTTC
CDR3aa: CSVNHNYGYTF

j_gene: TRBJ2-7
d_gene: NA
abundance: NA
v_gene: TRBV28
CDR3nt: TGTGCCAGCAGTTGGACCCTCCTGACCTACAAGCAGTACTTC
CDR3aa: CASSWTLLTYKQYF

j_gene: TRBJ2-2
d_gene: TRBD1
abundance: NA
v_gene: TRBV5-1
CDR3nt: TGCGCCAGCAGCCCCCGGACAGGCAACACCGGGGAGCTGTTTTTT
CDR3aa: CASSPRTGNTGELFF

j_gene: TRBJ1-4
d_gene: NA
abundance: NA
v_gene: TRBV6-1
CDR3nt: TGTGCCAGCAGTAGAAGAGGGACTAATGAAAAACTGTTTTTT
CDR3aa: CASSRRGTNEKLFF

j_gene: TRBJ2-1
d_gene: TRBD1
abundance: NA
v_gene: TRBV19
CDR3nt: TGTGCCAGTAGTACCGGGACAGCCTACAATGAGCAGTTCTTC
CDR3aa: CASSTGTAYNEQFF

j_gene: TRBJ2-3
d_gene: NA
abundance: NA
v_gene: TRBV7-9
CDR3nt: TGTGCCAGCAGCTTAGGTAGCGTAGCGGAGAGCACAGATACGCAGTATTTT
CDR3aa: CASSLGSVAESTDTQYF

j_gene: TRBJ1-2
d_gene: NA
abundance: NA
v_gene: TRBV27
CDR3nt: TGTGCCAGCACCCCAAGCCGGGGGAACGGCTACACCTTC
CDR3aa: CASTPSRGNGYTF